This passage covers 10 T cell receptor beta chains from one sample sequenced in a study of blood T cell repertoires in COVID-19. Repertoires were generated with immunoSEQ multiplex PCR, while TCRdb's copy carries only in-frame clones and drops some. Here the sample spans about 150,000 clones, roughly 80% being singletons. Sequenced input: peripheral blood. The receptors here all came from a man aged 50-60 years with acute or convalescent COVID-19.

The V and J genes are TRBV6-5 and TRBJ1-1, with 7 bases fitting TRBD1. Germline CDR1 reads MNHEY; CDR2 reads SVGAGI. The length of the CDR3 is 13 residues. After removal of 10 bases from V and 9 bases from J, the junction contained 14 bases not matched to a gene. In DNA, the CDR3 is TGTGCCATCCTATGGACAGGACAGCAGCAAGCTTTCTTT. This codes for CAILWTGQQQAFF.

V gene TRBV10-2 combines with J gene TRBJ1-5, with D possibly being TRBD1 (5 bases). Trimming took 5 bases from V and 3 from J, leaving 8 bases between them. Germline V gene data show CDR1 as WSHSY and CDR2 as SAAADI. This CDR3 region has 13 residues. The CDR3 is CASSPGPNQPQHF. The CDR3, as DNA: TGCGCCAGCAGTCCAGGGCCCAATCAGCCCCAGCATTTT.

This chain uses TRBV3-1 (or the pseudogene TRBV3-2) with TRBJ2-1; possible D gene TRBD2, 7 bases. Trimming stripped 1 base from V and 7 bases from J, with 20 bases between. The CDR3 extends over 17 amino acids. CDR1 LGHDT and CDR2 YNNKEL come from the germline V gene (reference sequence). CDR3 DNA: TGTGCCAGCAGCCAAGGGTGGGGTCGGGGGGCCGCTAATGAGCAGTTCTTC. Its protein product is CASSQGWGRGAANEQFF.

The chain is built from TRBV7-2 and TRBJ1-2; D remains unclear. Germline assignment: CDR1 SGHTA and CDR2 FQGNSA. With 2 bases removed from V and 6 bases from J, the gap between germline ends came to 13 bases. The CDR3 contains 14 residues. CDR3 nucleotide sequence: TGTGCCAGCAGCTTAACTCGGACTCACAATGGCTACACCTTC. Protein sequence: CASSLTRTHNGYTF.

The J gene is TRBJ1-1, the V gene TRBV2; maybe TRBD1 (6 bases). The V and J ends lost 0 bases and 3 bases respectively, with 11 bases between them. Germline V gives CDR1 SNHLY, CDR2 FYNNEI. The CDR3 runs 15 residues. The CDR3 loop is CASSEATTGHTEAFF. The CDR3 DNA reads TGTGCCAGCAGTGAAGCGACGACAGGACACACTGAAGCTTTCTTT. The variable domain in full, with the rest retrieved from reference TRBV2 and TRBJ1-1, is EPEVTQTPSHQVTQMGQEVILRCVPISNHLYFYWYRQILGQKVEFLVSFYNNEISEKSEIFDDQFSVERPDGSNFTLKIRSTKLEDSAMYFCASSEATTGHTEAFFGQGTRLTVV.

Here the CDR3 DNA reads TGTGCCAGCAGTGAATCGAGGGGAAACACCATATATTTT. This encodes CASSESRGNTIYF. This chain uses TRBV2 with TRBJ1-3; D unresolved. Trimming left V 2 bases short and J 4 bases short, with 6 bases between. There are 13 residues in the CDR3. CDR1 SNHLY and CDR2 FYNNEI come from the germline V gene.

V usage is TRBV7-9 and J usage is TRBJ2-7, with 8 bases identical to TRBD1. CDR1 and CDR2 (germline): SEHNR, FQNEAQ (reference sequence). The CDR3 sequence is 16 residues long. Trimming cost V 5 bases and J 1 base; bases outside gene matches: 10. CDR3 in amino acids: CASSDFDRGRSYEQYF. The CDR3 DNA sequence: TGTGCCAGCAGCGACTTTGACAGGGGAAGGTCCTACGAGCAGTACTTC.

This clone was picked up one time. This chain joins TRBV19 and TRBJ2-2, with D possibly being TRBD1 (5 bases). CDR3 length: 15 amino acids. Germline V lookup: CDR1 LNHDA, CDR2 SQIVND (reference sequence). The V and J ends lost 3 bases and 6 bases respectively, with 14 bases between them. CDR3 protein: CASSMPRAGPGELFF. The CDR3 DNA sequence: TGTGCCAGTAGTATGCCCAGGGCTGGACCCGGGGAGCTGTTTTTT. The variable domain in full, with the rest retrieved from reference TRBV19 and TRBJ2-2, is DGGITQSPKYLFRKEGQNVTLSCEQNLNHDAMYWYRQDPGQGLRLIYYSQIVNDFQKGDIAEGYSVSREKKESFPLTVTSAQKNPTAFYLCASSMPRAGPGELFFGEGSRLTVL.

With respect to this clone: Within the sample, other DNA sequences also encode this same CDR3. The gene calls are TRBV20-1 and TRBJ2-5; D is ambiguous. The CDR3 loop spans 11 amino acids. V gave up 2 bases and J gave up 2 bases, with 3 bases separating them. Germline V gene sequence: CDR1 DFQATT, CDR2 SNEGSKA (reference sequence). CDR3 nucleotides: TGCAGTGCTAGACCGCAAGAGACCCAGTACTTC. Protein: CSARPQETQYF.

The V gene is TRBV27, the J gene TRBJ2-3, with D uncertain. V dropped 4 bases and J dropped 0 bases, with 5 bases sitting between them. CDR1 and CDR2 from the germline V gene are MNHEY and SMNVEV (reference sequence). The length of the CDR3 is 13 residues. The CDR3 region has the DNA TGTGCCAGCAGTTCCTACAGCACAGATACGCAGTATTTT. It specifies CASSSYSTDTQYF.